This record looks at one T cell receptor beta chain sequence and its context. The data derive from a study of T cell changes during pregnancy in multiple sclerosis. This table comes from immunoSEQ multiplex PCR, and its TCRdb copy is limited to in-frame clones, with some not included. The sample yields approximately 35,000 clones, 92% seen once. CDR3 length equals 15 residues. Germline V gene sequence: CDR1 SGHRS, CDR2 YFSETQ. V was clipped by 1 base and J by 2 bases, with 13 bases between them. The chain has TRBV5-1 and TRBJ2-7, with D possibly being TRBD1 or TRBD2 (5 bases each). Sequencing was performed on PBMCs (not recorded whether the cells were cultured). The sequence was obtained from a female donor with multiple sclerosis, enrolled in a pregnancy study. In nucleotides, the CDR3 is TGCGCCAGCAGCTTGTCATCGGGGACCCCCTACGAGCAGTACTTC. Translation gives CASSLSSGTPYEQYF. Full variable domain (remainder filled in from reference TRBV5-1 and TRBJ2-7): KAGVTQTPRYLIKTRGQQVTLSCSPISGHRSVSWYQQTPGQGLQFLFEYFSETQRNKGNFPGRFSGRQFSNSRSEMNVSTLELGDSALYLCASSLSSGTPYEQYFGPGTRLTVT.